This T cell receptor beta chain was sequenced during a study of neurological immune-mediated disorders. TCRdb used MiXCR to reprocess the 5' RACE reads, holding one entry per CDR3 protein. The sample has 90,000 to 150,000 distinct CDR3 sequences, roughly 3.2% seen once. Between the trimmed V and J ends, which lost 1 base and 2 bases, there was a span of 9 bases. The CDR3 is made up of 14 amino acids. Germline V lookup: CDR1 DFQATT, CDR2 SNEGSKA (reference sequence). This clonotype has at least ten counts. The sequence came from a woman in her 30s with multiple sclerosis. The rearrangement joins TRBV20-1 to TRBJ2-1; a possible D gene is TRBD1 (6 bases). The specimen was PBMCs. CDR3 sequence (DNA): TGCAGTGCTAGAGTGGGGACAACCTACAATGAGCAGTTCTTC. Protein sequence: CSARVGTTYNEQFF.